This TCR beta chain was identified during a study of CD8+CD57+ T cells in acquired aplastic anemia. There are 15 residues in the CDR3. Germline loops: CDR1 SGHTA, CDR2 FQGNSA. Trimming cost V 5 bases and J 2 bases, with 13 bases left between them. CDR3 and TCR beta VDJ profiling relied on genomic DNA as the template. TCRdb ran MiXCR on the reads and lists one entry per CDR3 protein. The sample includes 400,000 to 500,000 distinct CDR3 sequences, about two thirds seen only once; the top ten take more than 3.5%. This sequence was found in a human donor in good health, serving as a control. The chain is built from TRBV7-2 and TRBJ1-5; D unclear. Material for sequencing was sorted CD4+, CD8+, or CD8+CD57+ T cells (not recorded which) from PBMCs. CDR3 residues: CASSQGSTRNQPQHF. CDR3 coding DNA: TGTGCCAGCAGCCAAGGCAGTACACGCAATCAGCCCCAGCATTTT.